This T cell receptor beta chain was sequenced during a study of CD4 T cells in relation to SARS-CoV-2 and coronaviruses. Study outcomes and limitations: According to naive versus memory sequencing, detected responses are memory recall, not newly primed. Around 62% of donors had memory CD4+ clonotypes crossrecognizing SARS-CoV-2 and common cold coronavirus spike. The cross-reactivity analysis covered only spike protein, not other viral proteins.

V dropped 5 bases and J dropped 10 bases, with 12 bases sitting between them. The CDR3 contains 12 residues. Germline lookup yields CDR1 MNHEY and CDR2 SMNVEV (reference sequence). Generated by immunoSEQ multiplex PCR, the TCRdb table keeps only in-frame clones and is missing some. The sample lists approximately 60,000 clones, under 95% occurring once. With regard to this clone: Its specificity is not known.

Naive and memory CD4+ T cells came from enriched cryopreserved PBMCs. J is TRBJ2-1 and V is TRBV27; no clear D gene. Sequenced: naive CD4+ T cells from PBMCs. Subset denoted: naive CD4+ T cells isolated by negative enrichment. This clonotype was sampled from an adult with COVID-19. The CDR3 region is CASSNVLGEQFF. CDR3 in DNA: TGTGCCAGCAGTAATGTTCTTGGGGAGCAGTTCTTC.